This TCR beta chain was identified during a study of blood T cell repertoires in COVID-19. Study background: Acute-phase and convalescent COVID-19 samples originated in the United States, Italy and Spain. T cells, B-cell-depleted T cells, or PBMCs provided the cDNA or gDNA that served as material.

Enrolment of Seattle patients took place during active infection, and they were followed longitudinally. In germline, CDR1 is SGHRS, CDR2 YFSETQ. This CDR3 contains 15 residues. V gave up 2 bases and J gave up 6 bases; unmatched junction bases: 7. In the authors' methods: Nucleated cell number was recorded as an estimate derived from reference gene primer amplification. Repertoires were generated with immunoSEQ multiplex PCR, while TCRdb's copy carries only in-frame clones and drops some. V and J calls and clone size are those listed in that table; D and trimming were worked out from the DNA. The table has 200,000 to 250,000 clones, roughly 80% seen once.

The sequence derives from a woman aged 80 or older with COVID-19, enrolled during active disease. V gene TRBV5-1 combines with J gene TRBJ1-4; TRBD1 matches at 7 bases. The sequencing sample was made of peripheral blood. In DNA, the CDR3 is TGCGCCAGCAGCTTATCCGGGACAGCGGATGAAAAACTGTTTTTT. Residues: CASSLSGTADEKLFF.